What follows are 8 T cell receptor beta chains derived from one specimen sequenced in a study of cytomegalovirus exposure and HLA in healthy donors (dated by TCRdb to the late 2010s). The library was generated by the immunoSEQ multiplex PCR assay. A mixture of 60 forward primers for TCR Vbeta segments and 13 reverse primers for TCR Jbeta segments was used in the multiplex PCR. The table comes from immuneACCESS by way of TCRdb, which keeps in-frame sequences with V and J called. Part of the clones is missing from these tables; in studies checked, under half for an unresolved V gene and the rest for unknown reasons. The sample records 220,000 or so clones, 82% of which are singletons. Jointly, the top ten make up less than 3% of the sample. Sequenced input: PBMCs. These receptor sequences come from a woman in her forties in good health and CMV-seronegative.

This sequence joins TRBV27 and TRBJ2-3, with TRBD2 matching 14 bases. The germline gives CDR1 MNHEY, CDR2 SMNVEV (reference sequence). The CDR3 is made up of 19 amino acids. Losses at the gene ends were 4 bases for V and 1 base for J; bases not matched to a gene: 10. This CDR3 is CASSSTGLAGAPRTDTQYF. CDR3 nucleotides: TGTGCCAGCAGTTCCACGGGACTAGCGGGAGCGCCGCGCACAGATACGCAGTATTTT.

This clone showed up just once. The V gene is TRBV9, the J gene TRBJ2-3; 7 nucleotides align to TRBD1. Germline assignment: CDR1 SGDLS and CDR2 YYNGEE. V lost 7 bases to trimming and J lost 4 bases; unmatched junction nucleotides: 6. This CDR3 comprises 13 residues. The CDR3 protein is CASEGGAADTQYF. The CDR3 DNA reads as TGTGCCAGCGAAGGGGGCGCCGCAGATACGCAGTATTTT.

This clone was seen only once. The rearrangement links TRBV20-1 to TRBJ1-6; D not resolved. This CDR3 is built from 11 residues. Trimming left V 3 bases short and J 15 bases short, with 12 bases between. Germline CDR1 is DFQATT and CDR2 is SNEGSKA (reference sequence). The CDR3 DNA sequence: TGCAGTGCTAGCACCCAGGCCCTCCTCCACTTT. Its protein product is CSASTQALLHF.

This clone was observed once. This chain uses TRBV19 with TRBJ2-1; 10 nucleotides match TRBD1. The CDR3 is 14 amino acids. Germline V gene data show CDR1 as LNHDA and CDR2 as SQIVND (reference sequence). With V trimmed by 6 bases and J by 7 bases, 6 bases remained unmatched. In DNA form, the CDR3 reads TGTGCCAGTAGCCGACAGGGGGCCGGGAATGAGCAGTTCTTC. Encoded protein: CASSRQGAGNEQFF.

A single count supports this clone. The chain uses TRBV5-1 and TRBJ2-2; the match to TRBD1 covers 8 bases. Losses at the gene ends were 6 bases for V and 6 bases for J; bases not matched to a gene: 16. CDR3 length: 17 amino acids. Germline-derived CDR1 and CDR2 are SGHRS and YFSETQ. The CDR3 DNA follows: TGCGCCAGCAAATCTACGGGATCAGGGGGCGTTGCCGGGGAGCTGTTTTTT. As protein: CASKSTGSGGVAGELFF.

This clone has a single count. The DNA for the CDR3 is TGTGCCAGCTCTACGTCGGGGACAGTAGACACAGATACGCAGTATTTT. It codes for CASSTSGTVDTDTQYF. The genes are TRBV18 and TRBJ2-3; 7 bases are a match to TRBD1. J lost 2 bases, V lost 6 bases, and 11 bases had no gene match. In germline, CDR1 is KGHSH, CDR2 LQKENI. This CDR3 has 16 amino acids.

This chain uses TRBV5-1 with TRBJ1-2; no reliable D call. V gave up 0 bases and J gave up 0 bases, with 6 bases separating them. Germline lookup yields CDR1 SGHRS and CDR2 YFSETQ. This CDR3 spans 14 amino acids. Here the CDR3 DNA reads TGCGCCAGCAGCTTGGGAGTAGCTAACTATGGCTACACCTTC. Translation gives CASSLGVANYGYTF.

The chain is built from TRBV11-2 and TRBJ2-7; 8 bases are shared with TRBD2. This CDR3 is built from 16 residues. The V segment lost 5 bases and the J segment 2 bases; nucleotides outside the gene matches: 11. Germline V gene lookup returns CDR1 SGHAT and CDR2 FQNNGV. CDR3 sequence: CASSTGFFSGAYEQYF. The CDR3 nucleotides are TGTGCCAGCAGCACAGGTTTTTTTAGCGGGGCCTACGAGCAGTACTTC.